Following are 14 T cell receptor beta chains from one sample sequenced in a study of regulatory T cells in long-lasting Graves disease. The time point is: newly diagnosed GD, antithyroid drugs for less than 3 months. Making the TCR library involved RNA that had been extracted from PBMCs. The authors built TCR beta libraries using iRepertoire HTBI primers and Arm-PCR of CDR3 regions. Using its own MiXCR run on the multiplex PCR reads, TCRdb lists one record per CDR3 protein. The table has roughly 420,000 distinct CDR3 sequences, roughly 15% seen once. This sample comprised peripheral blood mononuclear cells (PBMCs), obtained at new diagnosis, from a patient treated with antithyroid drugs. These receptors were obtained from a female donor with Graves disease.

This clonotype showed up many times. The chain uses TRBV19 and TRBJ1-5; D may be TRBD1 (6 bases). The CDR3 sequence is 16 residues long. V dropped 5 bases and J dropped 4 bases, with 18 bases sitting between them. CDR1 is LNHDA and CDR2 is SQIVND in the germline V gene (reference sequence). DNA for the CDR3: TGTGCCAGTAGTCGCCTTGGGGGGCCGGTAAATCAGCCCCAGCATTTT. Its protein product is CASSRLGGPVNQPQHF.

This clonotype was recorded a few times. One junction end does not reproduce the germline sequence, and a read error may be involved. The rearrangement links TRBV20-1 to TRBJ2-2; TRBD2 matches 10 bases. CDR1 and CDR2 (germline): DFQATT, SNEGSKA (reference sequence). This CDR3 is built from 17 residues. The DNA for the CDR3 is TGCAGTGCTAGAGGTGTTAGCGGGAGGACCAACACCGGGGAGCCGTTTTTT. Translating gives CSARGVSGRTNTGEPFF.

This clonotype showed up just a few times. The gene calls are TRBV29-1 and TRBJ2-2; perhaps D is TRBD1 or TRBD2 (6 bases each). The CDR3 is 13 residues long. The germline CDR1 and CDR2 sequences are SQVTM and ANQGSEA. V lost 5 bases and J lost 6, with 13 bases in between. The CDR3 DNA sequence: TGCAGCGTTTTCGGGGGCAGGGCCGGGGAGCTGTTTTTT. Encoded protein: CSVFGGRAGELFF.

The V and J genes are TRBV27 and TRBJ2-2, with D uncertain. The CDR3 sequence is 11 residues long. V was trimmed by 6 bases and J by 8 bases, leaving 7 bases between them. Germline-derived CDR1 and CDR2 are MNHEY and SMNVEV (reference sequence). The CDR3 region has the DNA TGTGCCAGCAGGGGTGGAGGGGAGCTGTTTTTT. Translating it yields CASRGGGELFF.

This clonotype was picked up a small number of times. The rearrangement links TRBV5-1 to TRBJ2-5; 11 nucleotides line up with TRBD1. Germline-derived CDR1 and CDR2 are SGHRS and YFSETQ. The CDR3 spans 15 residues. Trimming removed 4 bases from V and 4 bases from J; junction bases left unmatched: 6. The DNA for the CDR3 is TGCGCCAGCAGCCTAGGACAGGGGGCGTCAGAGACCCAGTACTTC. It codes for CASSLGQGASETQYF.

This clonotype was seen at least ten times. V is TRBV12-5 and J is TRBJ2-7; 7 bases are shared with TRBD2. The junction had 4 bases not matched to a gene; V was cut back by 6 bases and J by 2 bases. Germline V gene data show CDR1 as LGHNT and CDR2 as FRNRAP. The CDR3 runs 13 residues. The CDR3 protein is CASGFGGTYEQYF. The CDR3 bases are TGTGCTAGTGGGTTCGGGGGGACCTACGAGCAGTACTTC.

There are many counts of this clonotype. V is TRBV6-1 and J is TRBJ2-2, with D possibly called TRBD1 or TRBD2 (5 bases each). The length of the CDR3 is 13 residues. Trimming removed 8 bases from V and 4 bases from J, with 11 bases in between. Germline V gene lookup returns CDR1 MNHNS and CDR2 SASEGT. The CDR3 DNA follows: TGTGCCAGCGCGTCAGGGACCACCGGGGAGCTGTTTTTT. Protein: CASASGTTGELFF.

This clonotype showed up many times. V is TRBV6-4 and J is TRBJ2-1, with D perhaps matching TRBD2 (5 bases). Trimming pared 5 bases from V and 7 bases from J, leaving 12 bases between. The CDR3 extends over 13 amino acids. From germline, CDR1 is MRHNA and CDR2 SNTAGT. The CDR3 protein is CASSPVGGNEQFF. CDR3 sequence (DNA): TGTGCCAGCAGTCCCGTCGGAGGAAATGAGCAGTTCTTC.

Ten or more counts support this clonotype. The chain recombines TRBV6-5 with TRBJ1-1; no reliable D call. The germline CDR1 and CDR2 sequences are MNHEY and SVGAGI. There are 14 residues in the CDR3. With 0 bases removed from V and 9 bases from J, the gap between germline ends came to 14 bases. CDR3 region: CASSYSSVPRKAFF. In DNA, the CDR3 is TGTGCCAGCAGTTACTCGTCGGTCCCGCGAAAAGCTTTCTTT.

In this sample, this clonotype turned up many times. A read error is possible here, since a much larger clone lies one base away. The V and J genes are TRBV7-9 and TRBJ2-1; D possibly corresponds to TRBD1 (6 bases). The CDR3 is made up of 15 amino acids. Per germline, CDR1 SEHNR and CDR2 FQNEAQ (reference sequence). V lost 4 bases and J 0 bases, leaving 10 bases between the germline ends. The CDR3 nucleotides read TGTGCCAGCAGCTCTAGGGGGAGCTCCTACAATGAGCAGTTCTTC. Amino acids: CASSSRGSSYNEQFF.

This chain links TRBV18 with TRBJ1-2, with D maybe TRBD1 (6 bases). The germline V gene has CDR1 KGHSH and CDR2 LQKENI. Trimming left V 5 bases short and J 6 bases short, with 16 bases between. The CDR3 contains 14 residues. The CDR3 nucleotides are TGTGCCAGCTCATCCAACAGGGCCCAGGATGGCTACACCTTC. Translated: CASSSNRAQDGYTF.

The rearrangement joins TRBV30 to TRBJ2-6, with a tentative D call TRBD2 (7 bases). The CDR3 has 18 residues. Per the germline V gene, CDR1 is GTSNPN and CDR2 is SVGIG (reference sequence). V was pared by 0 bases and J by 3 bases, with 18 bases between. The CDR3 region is CAWSVASGGKFGANVLTF. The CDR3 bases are TGTGCCTGGAGTGTAGCGTCGGGGGGCAAGTTTGGGGCCAACGTCCTGACTTTC.

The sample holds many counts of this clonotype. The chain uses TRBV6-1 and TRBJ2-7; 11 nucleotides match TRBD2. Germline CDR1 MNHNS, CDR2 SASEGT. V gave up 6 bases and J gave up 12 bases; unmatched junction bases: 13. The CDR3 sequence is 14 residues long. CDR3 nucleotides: TGTGCCAGCAGGTCGACTAGCGGGGCTCCCTTGTGGTACTTC. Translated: CASRSTSGAPLWYF.

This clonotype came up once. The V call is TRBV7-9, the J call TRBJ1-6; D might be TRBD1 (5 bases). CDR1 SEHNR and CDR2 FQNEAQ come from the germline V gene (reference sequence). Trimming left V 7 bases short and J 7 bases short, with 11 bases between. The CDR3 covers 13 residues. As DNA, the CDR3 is TGTGCCAGCAAACACGGGGCAAATTCACCCCTCCACTTT. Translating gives CASKHGANSPLHF.